Presented here are 11 T cell receptor beta chains from one specimen sequenced in a study of T cell responses to AZD1222 COVID-19 vaccine. Measured with immunoSEQ multiplex PCR; TCRdb has only the in-frame clones, and not every one. The sample carries roughly 100,000 clones, less than 95% recorded once. The starting material was peripheral blood, obtained 28 days after the second AZD1222 dose. The origin of the receptors is an adult who received the AZD1222 COVID-19 vaccine.

The gene calls are TRBV7-2 and TRBJ1-1; D is ambiguous. V lost 2 bases, J lost 3 bases, and 13 bases lay in between. In germline, CDR1 is SGHTA, CDR2 FQGNSA. The CDR3 has 15 residues. The CDR3 here is CASSLWAAGDTEAFF. The CDR3 DNA sequence: TGTGCCAGCAGCTTATGGGCGGCTGGGGACACTGAAGCTTTCTTT.

Here the CDR3 reads CASSLGAGLNEKLFF. The CDR3 coding sequence is TGTGCCAGCAGCTTAGGGGCCGGACTGAATGAAAAACTGTTTTTT. The chain has TRBV7-6 and TRBJ1-4; D not certain. Germline loops: CDR1 SGHVS, CDR2 FNYEAQ. CDR3 length equals 15 residues. V shed 1 base and J shed 5 bases, with 11 bases lying between them.

V usage is TRBV12-3 or TRBV12-4 and J usage is TRBJ1-3; D unclear. Trimming took 3 bases from V and 7 from J, leaving 7 bases between them. The CDR3 length is 12 residues. CDR3 sequence reads: CASSLRGNTIYF. The CDR3 coding sequence is TGTGCCAGCAGTTTGCGAGGGAACACCATATATTTT.

The rearrangement uses TRBV9 and TRBJ1-6, with D perhaps TRBD1 (6 bases). Germline values: CDR1 SGDLS, CDR2 YYNGEE. The length of the CDR3 is 14 residues. Trimming pared 4 bases from V and 6 bases from J, leaving 11 bases between. The CDR3 reads CASSPGQPNSPLHF. The CDR3 DNA is TGTGCCAGCAGCCCAGGACAGCCTAATTCACCCCTCCACTTT.

V and J are TRBV11-2 and TRBJ2-4, with a possible D match to TRBD2 (7 bases). V shed 1 base and J shed 7 bases, with 14 bases lying between them. The CDR3 sequence is 15 residues long. Germline CDR1 is SGHAT and CDR2 is FQNNGV. Here the CDR3 DNA reads TGTGCCAGCAGCTTAGGCCCAGGGAGGGGGAACATTCAGTACTTC. It codes for CASSLGPGRGNIQYF.

V gene TRBV18 combines with J gene TRBJ1-1; D is unresolved. Trimming removed 6 bases at V and 2 bases at J, with 13 bases between. The germline CDR1 and CDR2 sequences are KGHSH and LQKENI. The CDR3 is 14 residues long. The CDR3 DNA reads TGTGCCAGCTCCCGAGAGGGCATCAACACTGAAGCTTTCTTT. It is translated as CASSREGINTEAFF.

The chain recombines TRBV19 with TRBJ1-3, with D uncertain. The CDR3 length is 15 residues. Trimming cost V 4 bases and J 1 base, with 11 bases left between them. CDR1 is LNHDA, CDR2 SQIVND, per germline (reference sequence). The CDR3 bases are TGTGCCAGTAGTACCCCCCAAGGTTCTGGAAACACCATATATTTT. Translating it yields CASSTPQGSGNTIYF. Full variable domain (missing parts from reference TRBV19 and TRBJ1-3): DGGITQSPKYLFRKEGQNVTLSCEQNLNHDAMYWYRQDPGQGLRLIYYSQIVNDFQKGDIAEGYSVSREKKESFPLTVTSAQKNPTAFYLCASSTPQGSGNTIYFGEGSWLTVV.

A single count supports this clone. The V and J genes are TRBV4-1 and TRBJ1-6, with D maybe TRBD1 (6 bases). This CDR3 has 15 amino acids. V was clipped by 4 bases and J by 7 bases, with 14 bases between them. Germline loops: CDR1 MGHRA, CDR2 YSYEKL. The CDR3 loop reads CASSPMGTRNSPLHF. The CDR3 region has the DNA TGCGCCAGCAGCCCAATGGGGACAAGGAATTCACCCCTCCACTTT.

The chain is built from TRBV7-2 and TRBJ2-5, with D uncertain. Per the germline V gene, CDR1 is SGHTA and CDR2 is FQGNSA. The CDR3 runs to 13 residues. The V gene lost 1 base and the J gene lost 5 bases, with 8 bases spanning the gap. CDR3 bases: TGTGCCAGCAGCTTAGTGAAATCGGAGACCCAGTACTTC. Its translation: CASSLVKSETQYF.

This clone was observed a handful of times. The J gene is TRBJ2-3, the V gene TRBV3-1 (or the pseudogene TRBV3-2); weak D call: TRBD2 (7 bases). CDR1 and CDR2 from the germline V gene are LGHDT and YNNKEL (reference sequence). The CDR3 sequence is 15 residues long. Trimming took off 1 base at V and 7 bases at J, with 15 bases between the two ends. CDR3 in amino acids: CASSQAAGASYTQYF. The CDR3 DNA is TGTGCCAGCAGCCAAGCCGCGGGGGCCTCATATACGCAGTATTTT.

This chain connects TRBV19 to TRBJ1-1; D is unresolved. This CDR3 comprises 13 residues. V lost 7 bases, J lost 5 bases, and 14 bases lay in between. Germline V gene sequence: CDR1 LNHDA, CDR2 SQIVND (reference sequence). CDR3 sequence reads: CASMEGGRTEAFF. Written as DNA, the CDR3 is TGTGCCAGTATGGAGGGTGGGAGAACTGAAGCTTTCTTT. The full variable domain, in which reference TRBV19 and TRBJ1-1 provide the parts outside the CDR3, is DGGITQSPKYLFRKEGQNVTLSCEQNLNHDAMYWYRQDPGQGLRLIYYSQIVNDFQKGDIAEGYSVSREKKESFPLTVTSAQKNPTAFYLCASMEGGRTEAFFGQGTRLTVV.